This is a list of T cell receptor beta chains from one sample in a study of blood T cell repertoires in COVID-19. This table comes from immunoSEQ multiplex PCR, and its TCRdb copy is limited to in-frame clones, with some not included. Of about 59,000 clones listed, around 84% are singletons. The sequencing input was peripheral blood. These receptors were collected from a man between 60 and 70 years old with acute or convalescent COVID-19. Both conserved end residues are part of each CDR3. Fields, in order: V gene, clone size, J gene, CDR3 protein. The size entry is marked missing in some rows and otherwise reads once, few, many or a size class.

v_gene: TRBV6-5
abundance: .
j_gene: TRBJ1-1
CDR3aa: CASKKGVRAFF

v_gene: TRBV28
abundance: .
j_gene: TRBJ1-6
CDR3aa: CASSSYTGGRSPLHF

v_gene: TRBV18
abundance: .
j_gene: TRBJ2-7
CDR3aa: CASSPRDTAYEQYF

v_gene: TRBV5-8
abundance: few
j_gene: TRBJ2-1
CDR3aa: CASSFGLAGGGEQFF

v_gene: TRBV7-2
abundance: .
j_gene: TRBJ2-7
CDR3aa: CASGLAGISYEQYF

v_gene: TRBV9
abundance: few
j_gene: TRBJ1-1
CDR3aa: CASGPLQGEAFF

v_gene: TRBV18
abundance: .
j_gene: TRBJ2-2
CDR3aa: CASSPPGRGYSNTGELFF

v_gene: TRBV11-2
abundance: .
j_gene: TRBJ2-2
CDR3aa: CASSLGQRDTGELFF

v_gene: TRBV5-1
abundance: .
j_gene: TRBJ2-3
CDR3aa: CASSLTASTDTQYF

v_gene: TRBV6-5
abundance: .
j_gene: TRBJ1-2
CDR3aa: CASIGDGYTF

v_gene: TRBV5-1
abundance: once
j_gene: TRBJ1-1
CDR3aa: CASSTPGGGNTEAFF

v_gene: TRBV3-1/TRBV3-2
abundance: many
j_gene: TRBJ1-6
CDR3aa: CASSPRQGYSPLHF

v_gene: TRBV18
abundance: few
j_gene: TRBJ1-2
CDR3aa: CASSRRKGVSDGYTF

v_gene: TRBV11-2
abundance: .
j_gene: TRBJ1-2
CDR3aa: CASSALQVPYGYTF

v_gene: TRBV2
abundance: .
j_gene: TRBJ1-2
CDR3aa: CASSERDRSYGYTF

v_gene: TRBV5-1
abundance: .
j_gene: TRBJ1-6
CDR3aa: CASSLEAGNSPLHF

v_gene: TRBV27
abundance: .
j_gene: TRBJ2-7
CDR3aa: CASSLGTGAYEQYF

v_gene: TRBV6-4
abundance: .
j_gene: TRBJ2-3
CDR3aa: CASSEQRGFGTDTQYF

v_gene: TRBV9
abundance: few
j_gene: TRBJ2-5
CDR3aa: CASSVDQGAKETQYF

v_gene: TRBV5-1
abundance: .
j_gene: TRBJ1-4
CDR3aa: CASSLTVLTNEKLFF